The text below deals with one T cell receptor beta chain. The antigen remains undetermined. A second PCR, run for roughly 7 to 12 cycles, used a sample-barcoded 5' primer plus a J-beta primer mix. Unique molecular identifiers of 12 random nucleotides labeled each cDNA. TCRdb re-derived calls from the 5' RACE reads in MiXCR, one entry per CDR3 protein. Among approximately 290,000 distinct CDR3 sequences, roughly 27% were seen once, and the ten largest hold over 25%. The data were taken from a study of blood T cells in healthy people across ages. The study's findings and limits: Estimates of diversity drawn from one million T cells were considered underestimates.

Healthy Russian Caucasian donors spanned ages roughly 6 to 90 years. This CDR3 contains 15 residues. Trimming cost V 1 base and J 7 bases, with 19 bases left between them. The germline V gene encodes CDR1 DFQATT and CDR2 SNEGSKA (reference sequence). Sequences were obtained from blood. The J gene is TRBJ2-5, the V gene TRBV20-1; possible D gene TRBD2, 6 bases. This TCR was sampled from a woman aged 70-85 years in good health. CDR3 region: CSARGDFDVYGTQYF. The CDR3 region has the DNA TGCAGTGCTAGAGGGGACTTCGACGTATATGGGACCCAGTACTTC.